A single sample gave rise to the 25 T cell receptor beta chains below, sequenced in a study of blood T cell repertoires in COVID-19. Assay used: immunoSEQ multiplex PCR; TCRdb lists only in-frame clones, some missing. The sample records approximately 300,000 clones, about 92% being singletons. The material sequenced was PBMCs or T cells enriched from blood (not recorded which). The receptors derive from a woman aged 25 to 39 who had recovered from COVID-19.

In this sample, this clone turned up once. This rearrangement joins TRBV7-2 to TRBJ1-3; no clear D gene. The CDR3 runs to 15 residues. V was cut by 3 bases and J by 2 bases, with 11 bases left in between. Germline CDR1 is SGHTA and CDR2 is FQGNSA. In DNA, the CDR3 is TGTGCCAGCAGCTTCGCGGGAGCGGCTGGAAACACCATATATTTT. Translating gives CASSFAGAAGNTIYF. The whole variable domain, remainder taken from reference TRBV7-2 and TRBJ1-3, is GAGVSQSPSNKVTEKGKDVELRCDPISGHTALYWYRQSLGQGLEFLIYFQGNSAPDKSGLPSDRFSAERTGGSVSTLTIQRTQQEDSAVYLCASSFAGAAGNTIYFGEGSWLTVV.

A single count supports this clone. V gene TRBV15 combines with J gene TRBJ1-4, with D hard to call. The germline gives CDR1 LNHNV, CDR2 YYDKDF (reference sequence). V lost 1 base and J lost 7, with 4 bases in between. The CDR3 has 12 amino acids. The DNA of the CDR3 is TGTGCCACCAGCAGAGCCAGTGAAAAACTGTTTTTT. It translates to CATSRASEKLFF.

This rearrangement joins TRBV5-4 to TRBJ2-3; perhaps TRBD2 as D (6 bases). Germline V gene data show CDR1 as SGHNT and CDR2 as YYREEE (reference sequence). CDR3 length: 15 amino acids. Trimming cost V 6 bases and J 4 bases, with 18 bases left between them. CDR3 amino acids: CASTTSISGADTQYF. CDR3 sequence (DNA): TGTGCCAGCACCACTTCGATTAGCGGAGCAGATACGCAGTATTTT.

This rearrangement joins TRBV5-1 to TRBJ2-3; maybe TRBD2 (7 bases). V was clipped by 6 bases and J by 6 bases, with 20 bases between them. Germline CDR1 SGHRS, CDR2 YFSETQ. This CDR3 region has 15 residues. In nucleotides, the CDR3 is TGCGCCAGCACCAAAGGGGGGGGCTCCGGGGATACGCAGTATTTT. Its protein is CASTKGGGSGDTQYF.

The genes are TRBV6-4 and TRBJ1-5; tentative D call: TRBD1 (6 bases). Germline CDR1 is MRHNA and CDR2 is SNTAGT. V lost 5 bases and J lost 1, with 9 bases in between. The CDR3 is made up of 14 amino acids. The CDR3 DNA follows: TGTGCCAGCAGTATGCAGGGGAGCAATCAGCCCCAGCATTTT. This sequence encodes CASSMQGSNQPQHF.

The chain joins TRBV19 to TRBJ2-7; possible D gene TRBD2, 5 bases. The length of the CDR3 is 16 residues. Germline loops: CDR1 LNHDA, CDR2 SQIVND (reference sequence). Trimming left V 4 bases short and J 3 bases short, with 19 bases between. The CDR3 sequence: CASSTQHLAVYYEQYF. The CDR3 DNA sequence: TGTGCCAGTAGTACCCAACACCTAGCTGTTTACTACGAGCAGTACTTC.

This clone came up once. The chain is built from TRBV30 and TRBJ2-5, with TRBD2 identical over 13 bases. The junction had 7 bases not matched to a gene; V was cut back by 7 bases and J by 5 bases. This CDR3 has 14 amino acids. CDR1 GTSNPN and CDR2 SVGIG come from the germline V gene (reference sequence). CDR3 bases: TGTGCCTATTTACTAGCGGGGGGGCCGGAGACCCAGTACTTC. This translates into CAYLLAGGPETQYF.

This clone was found a few times. J is TRBJ2-2 and V is TRBV19; 12 bases agree with TRBD2. The germline V gene has CDR1 LNHDA and CDR2 SQIVND (reference sequence). Germline trimming cut 4 bases from V and 4 bases from J; bases unmatched to any gene: 4. This CDR3 is 16 amino acids long. The chain's CDR3 is CASSRLAGVGTGELFF. The CDR3 region has the DNA TGTGCCAGTAGTAGACTAGCGGGGGTTGGCACCGGGGAGCTGTTTTTT.

The chain couples TRBV7-2 to TRBJ2-7, with D hard to call. CDR1 SGHTA and CDR2 FQGNSA come from the germline V gene. This CDR3 comprises 15 residues. The V end lost 1 base, the J end lost 2 bases, and 12 bases lay between the germline ends. The CDR3 here is CASSLGPGPTYEQYF. DNA for the CDR3: TGTGCCAGCAGCTTAGGTCCAGGTCCGACCTACGAGCAGTACTTC.

The chain couples TRBV10-3 to TRBJ1-3, with 8 bases aligning to TRBD1. Germline CDR1 reads ENHRY; CDR2 reads SYGVKD. With 4 bases clipped from V and 3 bases from J, the junction kept 2 bases outside the gene matches. There are 14 residues in the CDR3. CDR3: CAISVDRDGNTIYF. The CDR3 bases are TGTGCCATCAGTGTGGACAGGGATGGAAACACCATATATTTT.

This clone was seen only once. The gene calls are TRBV7-9 and TRBJ1-2; TRBD1 agrees at 9 bases. The trim removed 5 bases at V and 5 bases at J, leaving 3 bases unmatched. Germline V gene data show CDR1 as SEHNR and CDR2 as FQNEAQ (reference sequence). There are 13 residues in the CDR3. CDR3 region: CASSQGTGYGYTF. The CDR3 coding sequence is TGTGCCAGCAGCCAGGGGACAGGGTATGGCTACACCTTC.

The rearrangement links TRBV7-2 to TRBJ1-5, with D unclear. Germline V gene lookup returns CDR1 SGHTA and CDR2 FQGNSA. The CDR3 totals 15 residues. V was shortened by 1 base and J by 9 bases, with 16 bases between the two germline ends. The CDR3 nucleotides read TGTGCCAGCAGCTTAGATGGCGGGAGGTCAAGGCCCCAGCATTTT. It translates to CASSLDGGRSRPQHF.

The DNA of the CDR3 is TGTGCCAGCAGCTGGGAGATAGGTCCCCAAGAGACCCAGTACTTC. This encodes CASSWEIGPQETQYF. The chain is built from TRBV7-3 and TRBJ2-5; D is perhaps TRBD2 (5 bases). With 4 bases removed from V and 1 base from J, the gap between germline ends came to 13 bases. The CDR3 length is 15 residues. CDR1 is SGHTA and CDR2 is FQGTGA in the germline V gene.

In nucleotides, the CDR3 is TGTGCCAGTAGTAGACAGGGCCCTAATCAGCCCCAGCATTTT. It codes for CASSRQGPNQPQHF. The chain couples TRBV19 to TRBJ1-5, with 7 bases lining up with TRBD1. Germline loops: CDR1 LNHDA, CDR2 SQIVND (reference sequence). J lost 4 bases, V lost 4 bases, and 4 bases had no gene match. The CDR3 extends over 14 amino acids.

J is TRBJ1-4 and V is TRBV27; D remains ambiguous. The CDR3 loop spans 13 amino acids. Germline values: CDR1 MNHEY, CDR2 SMNVEV (reference sequence). V lost 5 bases and J lost 8, with 12 bases in between. The CDR3 here is CASSLRRAEKLFF. CDR3 coding DNA: TGTGCCAGCAGTCTACGGAGGGCGGAAAAACTGTTTTTT. Together with reference TRBV27 and TRBJ1-4, the CDR3 gives the full variable domain: EAQVTQNPRYLITVTGKKLTVTCSQNMNHEYMSWYRQDPGLGLRQIYYSMNVEVTDKGDVPEGYKVSRKEKRNFPLILESPSPNQTSLYFCASSLRRAEKLFFGSGTQLSVL.

The chain joins TRBV28 to TRBJ2-7, with 13 bases identical to TRBD2. The CDR3 runs to 17 residues. J gave up 3 bases and V 2 bases, and 7 bases lay outside the gene matches. Germline CDR1 reads MDHEN; CDR2 reads SYDVKM. The CDR3 loop is CASSLRGLAGPLYEQYF. In nucleotides, the CDR3 is TGTGCCAGCAGTTTAAGGGGACTAGCGGGGCCCCTCTACGAGCAGTACTTC.

V gene TRBV15 combines with J gene TRBJ2-7; D gene uncertain. Trimming removed 3 bases at V and 3 bases at J, with 12 bases between. CDR3 size: 14 residues. Germline loops: CDR1 LNHNV, CDR2 YYDKDF (reference sequence). Here the CDR3 reads CATSSKFPGYEQYF. CDR3 in DNA: TGTGCCACCAGCAGTAAATTTCCGGGCTACGAGCAGTACTTC.

CDR3 protein: CASSLGTGDRYF. CDR3 DNA: TGTGCCAGCAGCTTAGGGACAGGGGATCGGTACTTC. The chain is built from TRBV7-9 and TRBJ2-7; 9 nucleotides agree with TRBD1. Germline CDR1 SEHNR, CDR2 FQNEAQ (reference sequence). The CDR3 covers 12 residues. V gave up 1 base and J gave up 12 bases; unmatched junction bases: 4.

Comment on this clone: This sample also contains other DNA sequences that code for the same CDR3. The chain employs TRBV27 and TRBJ2-2; TRBD1 aligns across 7 bases. J lost 6 bases, V lost 2 bases, and 0 bases had no gene match. The CDR3 contains 13 residues. Germline values: CDR1 MNHEY, CDR2 SMNVEV (reference sequence). CDR3 coding DNA: TGTGCCAGCAGTTTACAGGGGGCCGGGGAGCTGTTTTTT. Its translation: CASSLQGAGELFF.

The CDR3 DNA is TGTGCCAGCAGTACGGGACTAGGGAGCAGGACCCAGTACTTC. This encodes CASSTGLGSRTQYF. The chain employs TRBV28 and TRBJ2-5, with 8 bases that match TRBD2. Germline assignment: CDR1 MDHEN and CDR2 SYDVKM. V was clipped by 5 bases and J by 7 bases; unmatched bases: 9. CDR3 size: 14 residues.

The chain couples TRBV20-1 to TRBJ2-3; 10 positions agree with TRBD2. Unmatched junction bases numbered 5, after V lost 3 bases and J lost 2 bases. CDR3 size: 15 residues. Germline CDR1 DFQATT, CDR2 SNEGSKA (reference sequence). The CDR3 is CSASALAGYTDTQYF. In DNA form, the CDR3 reads TGCAGTGCTAGTGCACTAGCGGGGTACACAGATACGCAGTATTTT.

This sequence joins TRBV19 and TRBJ2-7; 9 nucleotides match TRBD2. Trimming removed 6 bases from V and 0 bases from J; junction bases left unmatched: 6. Germline V lookup: CDR1 LNHDA, CDR2 SQIVND (reference sequence). There are 15 residues in the CDR3. CDR3 nucleotide sequence: TGTGCCAGTAGCCTCCTAGCGGGGTTCTCCTACGAGCAGTACTTC. Its translation is CASSLLAGFSYEQYF.

This clone appeared once. The chain has TRBV18 and TRBJ2-3, with D perhaps TRBD1 (7 bases). In germline, CDR1 is KGHSH, CDR2 LQKENI. The ends were cut back, 2 bases at V and 4 bases at J, with 13 bases in the middle. The CDR3 is made up of 15 amino acids. CDR3 sequence reads: CASSPNSGGPDTQYF. The DNA of the CDR3 is TGTGCCAGCTCACCAAACTCAGGGGGGCCAGATACGCAGTATTTT.

The chain employs TRBV29-1 and TRBJ2-1, with 10 bases aligning to TRBD1. The CDR3 length is 17 residues. Unmatched junction bases numbered 16, after V lost 3 bases and J lost 8 bases. The germline V gene encodes CDR1 SQVTM and CDR2 ANQGSEA. The CDR3 region is CSVDHPSGTGESDEQFF. CDR3 DNA: TGCAGCGTTGATCACCCGTCCGGGACAGGGGAGTCGGATGAGCAGTTCTTC.

The J gene is TRBJ2-3, the V gene TRBV2, with TRBD1 matching over 7 bases. CDR3 size: 16 residues. The germline gives CDR1 SNHLY, CDR2 FYNNEI. V was pared by 7 bases and J by 0 bases, with 10 bases of the junction left unmatched. The CDR3 loop reads CASTSRDSDSTDTQYF. The CDR3 DNA sequence: TGTGCCAGCACCAGCCGGGACAGCGATAGCACAGATACGCAGTATTTT. The full variable domain, its missing parts supplied by reference TRBV2 and TRBJ2-3, is EPEVTQTPSHQVTQMGQEVILRCVPISNHLYFYWYRQILGQKVEFLVSFYNNEISEKSEIFDDQFSVERPDGSNFTLKIRSTKLEDSAMYFCASTSRDSDSTDTQYFGPGTRLTVL.